This TCR beta chain was obtained from a study of blood T cell repertoires in COVID-19. About the research overall: The samples span acute and convalescent COVID-19 from the United States, Italy and Spain. Nucleic acid was either cDNA or gDNA, and it came from T cells, B-cell-depleted T cells, or PBMCs.

Those enrolled in Seattle joined during active infection and were followed longitudinally afterward. Germline V CDR1 and CDR2: LNHNV, YYDKDF (reference sequence). The CDR3 has 17 amino acids. V was cut by 0 bases and J by 5 bases, with 16 bases left in between. As handled by the study authors: Reference gene primer amplification gave nucleated cell count estimates. Data came from immunoSEQ multiplex PCR; TCRdb stores just in-frame clones and leaves some out. The V and J calls and the clone size are those of that table, but D and trimming were determined from the DNA. The sample records roughly 380,000 clones, roughly 87% being singletons.

Specimen: peripheral blood. V and J are TRBV15 and TRBJ1-4, with D perhaps TRBD1 (6 bases). The origin of this receptor is a woman aged 55 to 70 with COVID-19, enrolled during active disease. The CDR3 sequence is CATSRDRKGVLNEKLFF. The CDR3 DNA is TGTGCCACCAGCAGAGATAGAAAGGGGGTCCTAAATGAAAAACTGTTTTTT.